Listed here are 9 T cell receptor beta chains from one sample, sequenced in a study of tumor-infiltrating lymphocytes in localized non-small cell lung cancer. Measured with immunoSEQ multiplex PCR; TCRdb has only the in-frame clones, and not every one. The data contain 20,000 to 30,000 clones, roughly 66% of them singletons. Material for sequencing was lung tumor tissue. These receptors originate from a human donor with non-small cell lung cancer.

There are a few counts of this clone. The J gene is TRBJ2-7, the V gene TRBV10-3; D call uncertain. The CDR3 consists of 10 residues. CDR1 and CDR2 (germline): ENHRY, SYGVKD. The V and J ends lost 3 bases and 7 bases respectively, with 4 bases between them. The CDR3: CAISDGEQYF. For the CDR3, the DNA is TGTGCCATCAGTGATGGAGAGCAGTACTTC.

This clone was seen only a few times. The V call is TRBV5-4, the J call TRBJ2-5, with D unresolved. Looked up from germline, CDR1 is SGHNT and CDR2 is YYREEE (reference sequence). V gave up 0 bases and J gave up 2 bases, with 11 bases separating them. The CDR3 is 15 amino acids. The CDR3 is CASSLGSGRQETQYF. The CDR3 bases are TGTGCCAGCAGCTTGGGATCAGGAAGGCAAGAGACCCAGTACTTC.

J is TRBJ2-7 and V is TRBV4-1, with D possibly matching TRBD2 (6 bases). The CDR3 is 16 amino acids. Per germline, CDR1 MGHRA and CDR2 YSYEKL. V was pared by 4 bases and J by 4 bases, with 20 bases between. The CDR3 protein is CASSPNTGARRYEQYF. In DNA, the CDR3 is TGCGCCAGCAGCCCTAACACGGGAGCCAGACGGTACGAGCAGTACTTC.

The rearrangement uses TRBV7-9 and TRBJ1-6; no definite D call. The CDR3 is 14 residues long. In germline, CDR1 is SEHNR, CDR2 FQNEAQ (reference sequence). V was trimmed by 3 bases and J by 10 bases, leaving 13 bases between them. This chain's CDR3 is CASSFTGLGSPLHF. The CDR3 bases are TGTGCCAGCAGCTTTACGGGGTTGGGGTCACCCCTCCACTTT. Using reference TRBV7-9 and TRBJ1-6 for the parts outside the CDR3, the full variable domain is DTGVSQNPRHKITKRGQNVTFRCDPISEHNRLYWYRQTLGQGPEFLTYFQNEAQLEKSRLLSDRFSAERPKGSFSTLEIQRTEQGDSAMYLCASSFTGLGSPLHFGNGTRLTVT.

This rearrangement joins TRBV6-6 to TRBJ1-1; D call uncertain. Germline lookup yields CDR1 MNHNY and CDR2 SVGAGI (reference sequence). Trimming took off 5 bases at V and 1 base at J, with 11 bases between the two ends. This CDR3 is built from 14 residues. CDR3 coding DNA: TGTGCCAGCAGTCCCCCAATCCCGAACACTGAAGCTTTCTTT. It translates to CASSPPIPNTEAFF.

The chain employs TRBV5-1 and TRBJ1-1, with D perhaps TRBD1 (6 bases). This CDR3 comprises 13 residues. Trimming pared 5 bases from V and 6 bases from J, leaving 14 bases between. Per germline, CDR1 SGHRS and CDR2 YFSETQ. As DNA, the CDR3 is TGCGCCAGCAGAGGAGGGGGAGACGCTGAAGCTTTCTTT. Protein: CASRGGGDAEAFF.

The rearrangement uses TRBV7-2 and TRBJ1-5; D is ambiguous. The V and J ends lost 3 bases and 6 bases respectively, with 12 bases between them. This CDR3 comprises 14 residues. CDR1 and CDR2 from the germline V gene are SGHTA and FQGNSA. CDR3: CASSFLGPPQPQHF. The CDR3 nucleotides read TGTGCCAGCAGCTTTCTAGGACCCCCTCAGCCCCAGCATTTT. Combining the CDR3 with reference TRBV7-2 and TRBJ1-5 gives the whole variable domain GAGVSQSPSNKVTEKGKDVELRCDPISGHTALYWYRQSLGQGLEFLIYFQGNSAPDKSGLPSDRFSAERTGGSVSTLTIQRTQQEDSAVYLCASSFLGPPQPQHFGDGTRLSIL.

The CDR3 bases are TGTGCCAGCAGCGGAAGGGGAAGCTACACCTTC. Translating it yields CASSGRGSYTF. The chain has TRBV7-2 and TRBJ1-2, with D perhaps TRBD1 (5 bases). CDR1 is SGHTA, CDR2 FQGNSA, per germline. V lost 5 bases and J lost 9, with 10 bases in between. The CDR3 length is 11 residues.

The chain recombines TRBV11-2 with TRBJ2-1, with TRBD2 identical over 9 bases. The CDR3 covers 14 residues. V was clipped by 7 bases and J by 4 bases; unmatched bases: 5. Germline V lookup: CDR1 SGHAT, CDR2 FQNNGV. CDR3 sequence (DNA): TGTGCCAGCACTCCTAGCGGGATGTACAATGAGCAGTTCTTC. Translating gives CASTPSGMYNEQFF. Together with reference TRBV11-2 and TRBJ2-1, the CDR3 gives the full variable domain: EAGVAQSPRYKIIEKRQSVAFWCNPISGHATLYWYQQILGQGPKLLIQFQNNGVVDDSQLPKDRFSAERLKGVDSTLKIQPAKLEDSAVYLCASTPSGMYNEQFFGPGTRLTVL.